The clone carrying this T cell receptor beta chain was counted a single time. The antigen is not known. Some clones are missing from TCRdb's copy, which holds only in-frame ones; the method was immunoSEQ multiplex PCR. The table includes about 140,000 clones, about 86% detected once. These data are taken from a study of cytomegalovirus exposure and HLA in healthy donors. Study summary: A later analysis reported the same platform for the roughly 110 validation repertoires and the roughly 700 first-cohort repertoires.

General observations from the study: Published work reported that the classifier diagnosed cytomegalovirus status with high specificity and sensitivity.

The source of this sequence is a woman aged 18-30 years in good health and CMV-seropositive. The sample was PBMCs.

CDR3: CATSSGITYNSPLHF. CDR3 DNA sequence: TGTGCCACCTCGAGCGGGATAACCTATAATTCACCCCTCCACTTT. The J gene is TRBJ1-6, the V gene TRBV18; D remains unclear. The CDR3 is 15 amino acids. CDR1 is KGHSH, CDR2 LQKENI, per germline. V was trimmed by 10 bases and J by 2 bases, leaving 15 bases between them.